This T cell receptor beta chain was sequenced for a study of spatial heterogeneity in lung cancer. There are many counts of this clonotype. TCRdb redid the calling of the 5' RACE reads with MiXCR, one entry per CDR3 protein. Counted here are roughly 75,000 distinct CDR3 sequences, 13% occurring once; the ten biggest clones make up 7.2%. The length of the CDR3 is 17 residues. Germline values: CDR1 MNHNS, CDR2 SASEGT. Germline trimming cut 2 bases from V and 5 bases from J; bases unmatched to any gene: 7. Described time point: sample taken at primary tumor resection. The authors sequenced whole RNA from tumor, nontumor lung or frozen PBMC without sorting. Samples came from about 72 TRACERx patients with untreated early-stage lung cancer.

The sequencing used PBMCs, collected at surgery. The receptor was isolated from a male donor with early-stage non-small cell lung cancer. This chain connects TRBV6-1 to TRBJ2-5, with 14 bases that match TRBD2. The CDR3 DNA is TGTGCCAGCAGTGAACTTAGACTAGCGGGAGGGTTGGAGACCCAGTACTTC. Translated, it gives CASSELRLAGGLETQYF.